This T cell receptor beta chain is drawn from a study of T cells after yellow fever vaccination. The CDR3 loop spans 15 amino acids. CDR1 is MNHEY, CDR2 SVGAGI, per germline. V shed 2 bases, J shed 5 bases, and the junction held 3 bases outside the gene matches. TCRdb re-derived calls from the 5' RACE reads in MiXCR, one entry per CDR3 protein. Altogether 80,000 to 100,000 distinct CDR3 sequences are present, 4.5% to 6% being singletons, with the ten largest covering approximately 39%. The sample holds many counts of this clonotype. Its antigen is currently unknown. Study-wide results and caveats: Subsequent booster samples again held most clones from primary vaccination (around 96% CD4, roughly 90% CD8).

The origin of this receptor is a man between 18 and 29 years old who received the YFV17D yellow fever vaccine. This sequence joins TRBV6-5 and TRBJ2-5; 12 bases line up with TRBD2. Sequenced material: CD8+ T cells sorted from PBMCs, taken 10 days after the yellow fever booster vaccination. CDR3 nucleotides: TGTGCCAGCAGTTACACTAGCGGGGGGCCTGAGACCCAGTACTTC. Its translation: CASSYTSGGPETQYF.